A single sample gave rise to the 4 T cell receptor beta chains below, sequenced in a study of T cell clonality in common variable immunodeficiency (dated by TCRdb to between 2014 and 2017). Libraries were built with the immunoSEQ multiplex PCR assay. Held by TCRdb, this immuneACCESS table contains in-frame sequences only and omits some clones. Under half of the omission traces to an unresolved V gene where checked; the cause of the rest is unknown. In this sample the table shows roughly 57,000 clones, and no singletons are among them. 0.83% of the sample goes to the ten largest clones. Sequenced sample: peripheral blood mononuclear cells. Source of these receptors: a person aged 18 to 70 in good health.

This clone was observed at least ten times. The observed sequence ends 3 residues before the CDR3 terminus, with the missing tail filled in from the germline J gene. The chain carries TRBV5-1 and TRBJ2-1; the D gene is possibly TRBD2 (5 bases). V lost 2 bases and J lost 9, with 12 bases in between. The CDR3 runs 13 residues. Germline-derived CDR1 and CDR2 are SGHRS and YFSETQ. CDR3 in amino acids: CASSFLSDGEQFF. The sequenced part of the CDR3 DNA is TGCGCCAGCAGCTTTCTTAGCGATGGTGAG.

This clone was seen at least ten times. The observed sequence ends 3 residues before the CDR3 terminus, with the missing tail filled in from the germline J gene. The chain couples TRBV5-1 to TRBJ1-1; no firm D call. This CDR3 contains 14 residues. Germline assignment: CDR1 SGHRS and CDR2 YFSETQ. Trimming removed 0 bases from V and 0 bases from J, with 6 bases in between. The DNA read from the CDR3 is TGCGCCAGCAGCTTGGCTCCTCTGAACACTGAA. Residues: CASSLAPLNTE. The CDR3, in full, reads CASSLAPLNTEAFF.

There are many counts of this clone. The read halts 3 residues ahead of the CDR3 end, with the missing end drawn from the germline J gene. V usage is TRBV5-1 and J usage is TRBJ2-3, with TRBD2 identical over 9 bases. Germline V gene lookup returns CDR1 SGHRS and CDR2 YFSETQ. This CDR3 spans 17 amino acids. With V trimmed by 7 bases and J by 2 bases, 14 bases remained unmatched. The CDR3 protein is CASSKVGGGEITDTQYF. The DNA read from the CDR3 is TGCGCCAGCTCGAAAGTAGGCGGGGGGGAAATCACAGATACG.

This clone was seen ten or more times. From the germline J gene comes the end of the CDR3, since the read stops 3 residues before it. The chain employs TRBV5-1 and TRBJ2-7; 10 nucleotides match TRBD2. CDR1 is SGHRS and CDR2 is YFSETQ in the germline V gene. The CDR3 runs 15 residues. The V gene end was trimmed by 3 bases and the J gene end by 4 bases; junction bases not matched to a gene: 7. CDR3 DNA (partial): TGCGCCAGCAGCTCAATAACTAGCGGGACTTACGAG. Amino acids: CASSSITSGTYE. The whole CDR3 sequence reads CASSSITSGTYEQYF.